This is a list of T cell receptor beta chains from one sample in a study of cytomegalovirus exposure and HLA in healthy donors. Assay used: immunoSEQ multiplex PCR; TCRdb lists only in-frame clones, some missing. The sample lists about 160,000 clones, roughly 89% occurring once. Sequencing was carried out using PBMCs. The source is a woman aged 30 to 39 in good health and CMV-seronegative. The CDR3 runs from the conserved cysteine through the conserved F or W. D genes are given only for firm matches. Only part of the rows carry a size: once, few, many, or a class if the clone is expanded.

V gene,D gene,J gene,clone size,CDR3 protein,CDR3 DNA
TRBV12-5,NA,TRBJ2-1,NA,CASGPNNEQFF,TGTGCTAGTGGTCCTAACAATGAGCAGTTCTTC
TRBV7-8,TRBD1,TRBJ1-2,NA,CASSTGGGKGYTF,TGTGCCAGCAGTACAGGGGGCGGGAAAGGCTACACCTTC
TRBV30,NA,TRBJ1-5,NA,CAWSVGGGRSGYQPQHF,TGTGCCTGGAGTGTAGGGGGGGGACGTTCGGGTTATCAGCCCCAGCATTTT
TRBV6-1,NA,TRBJ1-3,NA,CASSELFRDTIYF,TGTGCCAGCAGTGAATTGTTCCGAGACACCATATATTTT
TRBV11-2,NA,TRBJ1-1,NA,CASTPIGGRGGTEAFF,TGTGCCAGCACTCCCATAGGCGGTCGGGGGGGGACTGAAGCTTTCTTT
TRBV5-1,NA,TRBJ1-1,NA,CASSSDQGTAFF,TGCGCCAGCAGCTCCGACCAGGGTACAGCTTTCTTT
TRBV7-8,NA,TRBJ2-5,NA,CASSPRTFGETQYF,TGTGCCAGCAGCCCGCGGACATTCGGGGAGACCCAGTACTTC
TRBV2,NA,TRBJ2-2,NA,CASSGGIVTSTGELFF,TGTGCCAGCAGTGGGGGGATAGTGACTAGCACCGGGGAGCTGTTTTTT
TRBV5-1,NA,TRBJ2-3,once,CASSGLGSGSTDTQYF,TGCGCCAGCAGCGGGCTGGGGAGCGGGAGCACAGATACGCAGTATTTT
TRBV28,TRBD1,TRBJ2-7,NA,CASSSTGTGLVWEQYF,TGTGCCAGCAGTTCTACCGGGACAGGGCTGGTTTGGGAGCAGTACTTC
TRBV4-1,TRBD1,TRBJ1-5,once,CASSRLAGQVNQPQHF,TGCGCCAGCAGCCGCCTGGCGGGACAGGTTAATCAGCCCCAGCATTTT
TRBV19,NA,TRBJ2-1,NA,CASRSLTGTFYNEQFF,TGTGCCAGTAGGTCATTGACAGGGACTTTCTACAATGAGCAGTTCTTC
TRBV7-2,TRBD2,TRBJ2-5,NA,CASILAESQETQYF,TGTGCCAGCATCCTAGCGGAGTCCCAAGAGACCCAGTACTTC
TRBV4-1,NA,TRBJ1-2,NA,CASSQDGNRAAYGYTF,TGCGCCAGCAGCCAAGATGGCAACAGGGCGGCCTATGGCTACACCTTC
TRBV7-7,NA,TRBJ2-7,few,CASSLAPAYEQYF,TGTGCCAGCAGCTTAGCTCCGGCCTACGAGCAGTACTTC
TRBV7-6,NA,TRBJ1-6,once,CASSRTGGDSPLHF,TGTGCCAGCAGCCGAACAGGAGGGGATTCACCCCTCCACTTT
TRBV6-4,TRBD1,TRBJ1-1,NA,CASRRDRGFEAFF,TGTGCCAGCAGACGGGACAGGGGGTTTGAAGCTTTCTTT
TRBV5-1,NA,TRBJ1-1,NA,CASSPVKNTEAFF,TGCGCCAGCAGCCCGGTGAAGAACACTGAAGCTTTCTTT
TRBV4-3,TRBD2,TRBJ2-3,NA,CASSYDSGRTDTQYF,TGCGCCAGCAGCTACGATAGCGGGAGGACAGATACGCAGTATTTT
TRBV15,NA,TRBJ1-1,NA,CATSRDRGITEAFF,TGTGCCACCAGCAGAGATAGGGGAATCACTGAAGCTTTCTTT
TRBV30,TRBD2,TRBJ2-3,NA,CAWSAHDRGEGTDTQYF,TGTGCCTGGAGCGCTCATGACAGAGGGGAGGGGACAGATACGCAGTATTTT
TRBV13,TRBD1,TRBJ1-2,NA,CASRNRDRAGYGYTF,TGTGCCAGCAGGAACCGGGACAGGGCGGGCTATGGCTACACCTTC
TRBV28,NA,TRBJ1-2,once,CASSPPALDRYTF,TGTGCCAGCAGTCCCCCCGCGCTCGATCGCTACACCTTC
TRBV6-1,NA,TRBJ1-2,NA,CASSDVSANYGYTF,TGTGCCAGCAGTGATGTAAGCGCTAACTATGGCTACACCTTC
TRBV15,NA,TRBJ2-4,NA,CATSKGTLLAKNIQYF,TGTGCCACCAGCAAAGGGACACTACTAGCCAAAAACATTCAGTACTTC
TRBV28,NA,TRBJ2-7,few,CASYYEQYF,TGTGCCAGCTACTACGAGCAGTACTTC
TRBV19,TRBD1,TRBJ1-4,NA,CASRPRGTGLLEEKLFF,TGTGCCAGTAGACCAAGAGGGACAGGCTTATTAGAAGAAAAACTGTTTTTT
TRBV5-1,NA,TRBJ1-1,NA,CASSLGHGAEAFF,TGCGCCAGCAGCCTGGGTCACGGGGCTGAAGCTTTCTTT
TRBV2,TRBD1,TRBJ2-1,NA,CASIPMGTGVNEQFF,TGTGCCAGCATCCCCATGGGGACAGGGGTCAATGAGCAGTTCTTC
TRBV9,TRBD2,TRBJ2-5,NA,CASSAGGLAGGSRETQYF,TGTGCCAGCAGCGCGGGGGGGCTAGCGGGAGGATCACGCGAGACCCAGTACTTC
TRBV5-1,NA,TRBJ2-7,NA,CASSLDVGLREQYF,TGCGCCAGCAGCTTGGATGTGGGGCTGAGGGAGCAGTACTTC
TRBV5-6,TRBD1,TRBJ1-2,NA,CASSPGDRREGYTF,TGTGCCAGCAGCCCGGGGGACAGACGGGAGGGCTACACCTTC
TRBV5-1,TRBD1,TRBJ1-2,NA,CASSTSGTGAWGYTF,TGCGCCAGCAGCACATCCGGGACAGGGGCGTGGGGCTACACCTTC
TRBV2,TRBD1,TRBJ1-1,NA,CASTTTGGFLMNTEAFF,TGTGCCAGCACTACGACAGGGGGCTTTCTCATGAACACTGAAGCTTTCTTT
TRBV6-4,TRBD2,TRBJ2-7,few,CASSDGTSGEQYF,TGTGCCAGCAGTGACGGGACTAGCGGGGAGCAGTACTTC
TRBV7-8,TRBD1,TRBJ1-5,NA,CASSLAGQGGQPQHF,TGTGCCAGCAGCTTAGCGGGACAGGGAGGCCAGCCCCAGCATTTT
TRBV5-4,TRBD2,TRBJ2-7,NA,CASSTSGRTNEQYF,TGTGCCAGCAGCACTAGCGGGAGGACCAACGAGCAGTACTTC
TRBV7-8,TRBD1,TRBJ2-1,NA,CASSWDSSYNEQFF,TGTGCCAGCAGCTGGGACAGCTCCTACAATGAGCAGTTCTTC
TRBV7-9,NA,TRBJ1-5,once,CASSFSGFQKRNQPQHF,TGTGCCAGCAGCTTTTCGGGGTTTCAGAAGCGCAATCAGCCCCAGCATTTT
TRBV7-9,NA,TRBJ1-2,NA,CASSLAQGTNYGYTF,TGTGCCAGCAGCTTAGCCCAGGGGACGAACTATGGCTACACCTTC
TRBV5-1,TRBD2,TRBJ2-7,NA,CASRTGLAGEEQYF,TGCGCCAGCAGGACGGGACTAGCGGGAGAAGAGCAGTACTTC
TRBV18,TRBD2,TRBJ2-1,NA,CASSPFGGTREVDEQFF,TGTGCCAGCTCACCCTTCGGGGGGACGCGAGAGGTGGATGAGCAGTTCTTC
TRBV5-8,TRBD1,TRBJ1-2,NA,CASIYQGGGRDGYTF,TGTGCCAGCATATATCAGGGGGGAGGCAGAGATGGCTACACCTTC
TRBV11-2,TRBD2,TRBJ2-7,NA,CASSLDRLAGFYEQYF,TGTGCCAGCAGCTTAGATCGCCTAGCGGGGTTTTACGAGCAGTACTTC
TRBV6-1,NA,TRBJ2-7,NA,CASNIQANGQWEQYF,TGTGCCAGCAACATACAGGCAAACGGCCAGTGGGAGCAGTACTTC
TRBV9,TRBD2,TRBJ2-3,NA,CASSVAGGLAASTDTQYF,TGTGCCAGCAGCGTAGCAGGGGGACTAGCGGCTAGCACAGATACGCAGTATTTT
TRBV6-1,TRBD2,TRBJ2-7,NA,CASTTPDPPGGEQYF,TGTGCCAGCACCACCCCGGACCCCCCGGGGGGCGAGCAGTACTTC
TRBV10-1,TRBD2,TRBJ2-1,NA,CASSDSGGPYNEQFF,TGCGCCAGCAGTGACTCGGGGGGGCCCTACAATGAGCAGTTCTTC
TRBV4-1,NA,TRBJ1-4,NA,CASSQVVQGFNEKLFF,TGCGCCAGCAGCCAAGTAGTCCAGGGCTTTAATGAAAAACTGTTTTTT
TRBV2,TRBD2,TRBJ2-1,NA,CASSGRGDNERFF,TGTGCCAGTAGCGGGAGAGGTGACAATGAGCGGTTCTTC